This entry describes one TCR beta chain. As yet, its antigen is unknown. V was pared by 5 bases and J by 5 bases, with 8 bases of the junction left unmatched. Germline CDR1 is SGHKS and CDR2 is YYEKEE (reference sequence). This CDR3 spans 14 amino acids. This entry belongs to a study of T cell repertoires and Cas9 in healthy adults. Study details: Characterization of SpCas9-reactive CD4 and CD8 T cells covered multi-effector potency, cytotoxicity and lineage. Study-level points and caveats: SpCas9-reactive regulatory T cells reportedly mitigated SpCas9-reactive effector T cells in vitro.

The protocol was immunoSEQ multiplex PCR, while the TCRdb copy is restricted to in-frame clones and leaves out a portion. This table has 20,000 to 25,000 clones, less than 95% appearing once. This chain joins TRBV5-5 and TRBJ2-5; the match to TRBD2 covers 8 bases. Sequencing was performed on CD4+ effector T cells (CD127+, CD25-, CD137-, CD154-) from PBMCs; culture status not recorded. The TCR was taken from a human donor in good health. The CDR3 nucleotides read TGTGCCAGCAGGGACGGGAGGGCCGTTGAGACCCAGTACTTC. Translation: CASRDGRAVETQYF.